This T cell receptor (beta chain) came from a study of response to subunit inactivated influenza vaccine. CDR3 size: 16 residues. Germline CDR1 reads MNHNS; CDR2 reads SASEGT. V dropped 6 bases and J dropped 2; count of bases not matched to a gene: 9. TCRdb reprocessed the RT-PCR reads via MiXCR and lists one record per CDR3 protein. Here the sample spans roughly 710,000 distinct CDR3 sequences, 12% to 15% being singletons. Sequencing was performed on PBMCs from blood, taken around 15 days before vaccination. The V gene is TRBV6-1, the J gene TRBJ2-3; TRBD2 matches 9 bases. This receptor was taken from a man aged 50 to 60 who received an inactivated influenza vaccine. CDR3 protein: CASRRGRGENTDTQYF. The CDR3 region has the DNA TGTGCCAGCAGGCGCGGGAGGGGAGAAAACACAGATACGCAGTATTTT.